What follows are 5 T cell receptor beta chains derived from one specimen sequenced in a study of T cell responses to AZD1222 COVID-19 vaccine. Profiled with immunoSEQ multiplex PCR; TCRdb holds only in-frame clones, not every one. The data contain about 130,000 clones, around 84% of them singletons. Source: peripheral blood, taken on day 0 of AZD1222 vaccination. Receptor source: an adult in good health.

In this sample, this clone turned up once. The chain has TRBV19 and TRBJ2-2; no definite D call. Trimming left V 6 bases short and J 0 bases short, with 14 bases between. Germline V gives CDR1 LNHDA, CDR2 SQIVND (reference sequence). This CDR3 has 16 residues. CDR3 protein: CASRRPQDANTGELFF. In DNA form, the CDR3 reads TGTGCCAGTAGAAGACCCCAGGACGCGAACACCGGGGAGCTGTTTTTT.

The rearrangement links TRBV6-1 to TRBJ2-7, with no clear D. The CDR3 extends over 13 amino acids. V was shortened by 2 bases and J by 4 bases, with 9 bases between the two germline ends. The germline V gene has CDR1 MNHNS and CDR2 SASEGT. CDR3 DNA: TGTGCCAGCAGTGAACGGCAGAAATACGAGCAGTACTTC. This translates into CASSERQKYEQYF.

V is TRBV27 and J is TRBJ2-2; the D gene is possibly TRBD2 (5 bases). The CDR3 is made up of 17 amino acids. Trimming took 6 bases from V and 4 from J, leaving 21 bases between them. CDR1 MNHEY and CDR2 SMNVEV come from the germline V gene (reference sequence). The chain's CDR3 is CASSLKPGPGLTGELFF. CDR3 sequence (DNA): TGTGCCAGCAGCTTAAAACCGGGCCCCGGACTCACCGGGGAGCTGTTTTTT.

The J gene is TRBJ2-1, the V gene TRBV28; 10 nucleotides line up with TRBD2. The CDR3 has 17 residues. CDR1 is MDHEN and CDR2 is SYDVKM in the germline V gene. Trimming cost V 2 bases and J 0 bases; bases outside gene matches: 4. The CDR3 protein is CASSLISSGSSYNEQFF. The CDR3 DNA reads as TGTGCCAGCAGTTTAATATCTAGCGGGAGCTCCTACAATGAGCAGTTCTTC. Looking up the rest from reference TRBV28 and TRBJ2-1 gives the full variable domain: DVKVTQSSRYLVKRTGEKVFLECVQDMDHENMFWYRQDPGLGLRLIYFSYDVKMKEKGDIPEGYSVSREKKERFSLILESASTNQTSMYLCASSLISSGSSYNEQFFGPGTRLTVL.

V gene TRBV14 combines with J gene TRBJ2-1, with unresolved D. In germline, CDR1 is SGHDN, CDR2 FVKESK. V gave up 4 bases and J gave up 4 bases, with 14 bases separating them. The CDR3 extends over 15 amino acids. CDR3 nucleotides: TGTGCCAGCAGCCTTGGGCCCGTTCAATACAATGAGCAGTTCTTC. Translating gives CASSLGPVQYNEQFF.